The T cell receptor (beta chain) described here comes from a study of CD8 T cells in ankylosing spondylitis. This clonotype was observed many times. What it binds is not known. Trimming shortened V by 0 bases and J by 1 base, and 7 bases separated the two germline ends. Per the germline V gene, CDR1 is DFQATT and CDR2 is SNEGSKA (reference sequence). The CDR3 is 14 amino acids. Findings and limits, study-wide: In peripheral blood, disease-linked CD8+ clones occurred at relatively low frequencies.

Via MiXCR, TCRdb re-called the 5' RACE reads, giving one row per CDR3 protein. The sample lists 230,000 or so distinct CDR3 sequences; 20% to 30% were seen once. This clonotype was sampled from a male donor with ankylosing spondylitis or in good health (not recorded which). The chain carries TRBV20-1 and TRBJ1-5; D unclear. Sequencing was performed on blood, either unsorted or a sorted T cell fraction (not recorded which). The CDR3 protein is CSARDFGSNQPQHF. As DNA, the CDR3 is TGCAGTGCTAGAGATTTTGGAAGCAATCAGCCCCAGCATTTT.